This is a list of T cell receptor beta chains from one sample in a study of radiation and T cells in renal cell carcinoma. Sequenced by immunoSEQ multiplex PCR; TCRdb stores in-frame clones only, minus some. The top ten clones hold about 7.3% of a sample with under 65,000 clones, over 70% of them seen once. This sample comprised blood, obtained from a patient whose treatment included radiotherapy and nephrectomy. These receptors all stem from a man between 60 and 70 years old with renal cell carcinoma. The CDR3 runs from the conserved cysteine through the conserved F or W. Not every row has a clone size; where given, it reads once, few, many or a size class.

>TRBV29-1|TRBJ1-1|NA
CSVIGQVNTEAFF
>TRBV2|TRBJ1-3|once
CASSQQGGSGNTIYF
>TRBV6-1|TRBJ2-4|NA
CASSEALAEGGNIQYF
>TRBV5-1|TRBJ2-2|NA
CASSEQGAVGTGELFF
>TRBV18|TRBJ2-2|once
CASSRQGTGELFF
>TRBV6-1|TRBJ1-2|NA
CASSLTGAPSIPF
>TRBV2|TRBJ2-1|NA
CASKTSGTPYNEQFF
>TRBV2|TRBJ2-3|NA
CASSPTKVIDTQYF
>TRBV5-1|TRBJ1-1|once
CASSLEVNTEAFF
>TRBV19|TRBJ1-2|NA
CASSGGQGWYGYTF
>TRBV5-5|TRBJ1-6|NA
CASSVLGENSPLHF
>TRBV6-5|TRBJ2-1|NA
CASSWGGSYNEQFF
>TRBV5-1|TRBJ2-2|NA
CASSLRTSGSGGELFF
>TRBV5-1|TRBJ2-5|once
CASSFISGTGGDETQYF
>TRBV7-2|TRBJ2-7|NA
CASSAGLLPYEQYF
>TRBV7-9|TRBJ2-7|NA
CASAKLDREGEQYF
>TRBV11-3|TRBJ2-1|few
CASSSVQPLPYNEQFF
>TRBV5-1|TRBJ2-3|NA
CASSLGGRGAADTQYF
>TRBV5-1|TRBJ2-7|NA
CASSLSAISTDYEQYF
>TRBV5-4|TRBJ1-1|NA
CASSLTARITEAFF
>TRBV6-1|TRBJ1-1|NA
CASSLGLGEAFF
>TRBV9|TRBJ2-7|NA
CASGGAGSYEQYF
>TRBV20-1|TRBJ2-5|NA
CRRVIKETQYF
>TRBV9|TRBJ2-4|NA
CASSVAAAGRDIQYF
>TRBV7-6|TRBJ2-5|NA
CASSLSMRGAEETQYF
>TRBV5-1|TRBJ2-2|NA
CASSLGTSGDAGELFF
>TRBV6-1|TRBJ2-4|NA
CASNWEKQNIQYF
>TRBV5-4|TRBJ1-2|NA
CASSLRGGASYGYTF
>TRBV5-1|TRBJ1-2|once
CASSLAAGVDGYTF
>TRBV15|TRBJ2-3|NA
CATSRVIAGATDTQYF
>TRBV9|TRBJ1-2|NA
CASSVGVRGDPYGYTF
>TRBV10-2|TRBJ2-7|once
CASCDGGAGDDEQYF
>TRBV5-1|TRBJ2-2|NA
CASSFSTNTGELFF
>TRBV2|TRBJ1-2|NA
CASRDGWVNYGYTF
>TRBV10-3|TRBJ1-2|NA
CAISESGQSRGQPNGYTF
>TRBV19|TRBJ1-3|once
CASSPQQGAAGNTIYF
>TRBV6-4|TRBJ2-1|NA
CASSPQSGFPYNEQFF